This T cell receptor (beta chain) was identified during a study of glioma-infiltrating T cells. About the study: Target coverage was about 4.5- to 10-fold for approximately 1 million blood T cells. Study conclusions and caveats: Non-neoplastic patients had below-expected tissue-blood divergence, while all gliomas exceeded expectation.

Concerning this clonotype itself: The antigen remains unidentified. Being one base from a much bigger clone, this may be a read error.

Using RNA template, CDR3s of TCR alpha and beta were amplified with iRepertoire arm-PCR. One-step reverse transcription and amplification started from approximately 100-400 ng of tissue mRNA or PBMC total RNA. TCRdb itself ran the multiplex PCR reads through MiXCR, one entry per CDR3 protein. In the table there are a few hundred thousand distinct CDR3 sequences, approximately 42% of which are singletons. Germline assignment: CDR1 MNHEY and CDR2 SMNVEV (reference sequence). The length of the CDR3 is 16 residues. The V and J genes are TRBV27 and TRBJ1-6, with TRBD1 matching over 7 bases. The sample comprised glioma tissue, nonneoplastic brain tissue, or PBMCs (not recorded which). This sequence originates from a human donor with low-grade glioma or glioblastoma, undergoing nonglioma brain surgery, or in good health (not recorded which). The CDR3 here is CASSPTLGGSNSHLHF. The CDR3 DNA follows: TGTGCCAGCAGTCCCACCTTAGGGGGCTCCAATTCACACCTCCACTTT.